The sequence of this T cell receptor (beta chain) was determined in a study of T cell clonotyping in hematopoietic cell transplantation. At the level of the study: Cytoreduction preceded collection of pretransplant recipient samples. Findings and limits, study-wide: Pathologically expanded recipient clonotypes increased progressively from day 30 to day 180 as diversity fell. At the given depth, recipient repertoires were over 95% de novo clonotypes.

The assay was immunoSEQ multiplex PCR, and TCRdb's table has in-frame clones only and misses some. Altogether thousands of clones are present, more than 70% being singletons, with the ten largest covering roughly 6.4%. This clone has a single count. What it binds is unknown. V gave up 3 bases and J gave up 5 bases; unmatched junction bases: 0. Germline V gives CDR1 LNHDA, CDR2 SQIVND (reference sequence). This CDR3 spans 15 amino acids. This sample's time point: recipient sample about 28 days before transplant, after cytoreduction. The receptor's source is a man in his sixties with acute myeloid leukemia. Some clones in this sample may be carry-over from other donors' samples. Sequenced here: peripheral blood mononuclear cells, sampled before stem cell transplant. V is TRBV19 and J is TRBJ2-3, with 15 bases that match TRBD2. This CDR3 is CASSMGLAGGDTQYF. CDR3 DNA: TGTGCCAGTAGTATGGGACTAGCGGGGGGAGATACGCAGTATTTT. The full variable domain, with the rest looked up from reference TRBV19 and TRBJ2-3, is DGGITQSPKYLFRKEGQNVTLSCEQNLNHDAMYWYRQDPGQGLRLIYYSQIVNDFQKGDIAEGYSVSREKKESFPLTVTSAQKNPTAFYLCASSMGLAGGDTQYFGPGTRLTVL.